This T cell receptor beta chain was found in a study of blood T cell repertoires in COVID-19. This CDR3 spans 13 amino acids. The J segment lost 3 bases and the V segment lost 10 bases, leaving 6 bases of the junction unmatched. Per germline, CDR1 LNHDA and CDR2 SQIVND (reference sequence). Sequencing was performed with immunoSEQ multiplex PCR; in TCRdb, only in-frame clones are kept and a portion is missing. The sample includes about 210,000 clones, 80% to 90% of them seen just once. The origin of this receptor is a woman between 35 and 50 years old with acute COVID-19. Sequencing was performed on PBMCs or T cells enriched from blood (not recorded which). The chain employs TRBV19 and TRBJ2-7, with 10 bases that match TRBD2. The CDR3 reads CANSLAGVYEQYF. CDR3 nucleotides: TGTGCCAACTCTCTAGCGGGAGTCTACGAGCAGTACTTC.